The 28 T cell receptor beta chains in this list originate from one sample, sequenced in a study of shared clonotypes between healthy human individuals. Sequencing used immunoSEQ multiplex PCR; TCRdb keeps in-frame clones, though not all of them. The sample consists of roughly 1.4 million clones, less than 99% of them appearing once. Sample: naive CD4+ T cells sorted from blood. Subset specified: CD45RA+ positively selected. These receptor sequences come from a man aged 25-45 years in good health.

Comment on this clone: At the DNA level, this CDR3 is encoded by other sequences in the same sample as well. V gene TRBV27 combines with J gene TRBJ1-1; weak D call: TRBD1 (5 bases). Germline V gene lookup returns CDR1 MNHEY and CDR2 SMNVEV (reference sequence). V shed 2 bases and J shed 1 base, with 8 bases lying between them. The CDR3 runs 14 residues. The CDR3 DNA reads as TGTGCCAGCAGTTTAGGGACGGCGAACACTGAAGCTTTCTTT. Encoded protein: CASSLGTANTEAFF.

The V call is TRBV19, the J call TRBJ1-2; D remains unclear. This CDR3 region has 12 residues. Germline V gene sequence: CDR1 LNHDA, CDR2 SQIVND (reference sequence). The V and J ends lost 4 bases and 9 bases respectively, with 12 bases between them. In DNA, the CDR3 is TGTGCCAGTAGTAGAACTGACCAGAGCTACACCTTC. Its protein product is CASSRTDQSYTF.

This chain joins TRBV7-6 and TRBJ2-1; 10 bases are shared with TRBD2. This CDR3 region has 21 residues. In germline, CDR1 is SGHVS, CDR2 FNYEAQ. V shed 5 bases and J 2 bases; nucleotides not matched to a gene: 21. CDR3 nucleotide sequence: TGTGCCAGCAGCGGGAAGGGTACAGGGGAGGTAGCGGGAGGTCCCTACAATGAGCAGTTCTTC. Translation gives CASSGKGTGEVAGGPYNEQFF.

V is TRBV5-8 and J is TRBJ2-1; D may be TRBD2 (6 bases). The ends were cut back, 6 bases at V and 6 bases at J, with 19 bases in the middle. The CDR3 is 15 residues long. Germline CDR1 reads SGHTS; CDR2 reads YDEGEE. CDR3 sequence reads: CASNSLATSRNEQFF. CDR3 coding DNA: TGTGCCAGCAACTCCTTAGCGACTAGTCGCAATGAGCAGTTCTTC.

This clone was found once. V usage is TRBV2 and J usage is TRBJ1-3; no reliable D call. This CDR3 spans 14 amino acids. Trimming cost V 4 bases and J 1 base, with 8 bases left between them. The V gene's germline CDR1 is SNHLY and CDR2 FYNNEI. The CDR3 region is CASSGVRSGNTIYF. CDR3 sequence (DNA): TGTGCCAGCAGTGGCGTCCGGTCTGGAAACACCATATATTTT. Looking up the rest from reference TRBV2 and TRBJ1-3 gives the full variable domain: EPEVTQTPSHQVTQMGQEVILRCVPISNHLYFYWYRQILGQKVEFLVSFYNNEISEKSEIFDDQFSVERPDGSNFTLKIRSTKLEDSAMYFCASSGVRSGNTIYFGEGSWLTVV.

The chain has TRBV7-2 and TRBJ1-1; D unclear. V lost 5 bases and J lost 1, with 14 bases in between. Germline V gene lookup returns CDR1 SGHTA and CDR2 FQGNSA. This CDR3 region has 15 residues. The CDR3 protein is CASSMRRGSNTEAFF. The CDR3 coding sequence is TGTGCCAGCAGCATGCGGAGAGGGTCGAACACTGAAGCTTTCTTT.

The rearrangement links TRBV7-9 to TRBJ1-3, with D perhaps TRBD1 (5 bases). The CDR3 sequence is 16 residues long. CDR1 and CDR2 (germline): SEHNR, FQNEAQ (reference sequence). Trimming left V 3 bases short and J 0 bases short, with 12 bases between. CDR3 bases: TGTGCCAGCAGCTTGAAGCCTAGGGGCTCTGGAAACACCATATATTTT. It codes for CASSLKPRGSGNTIYF.

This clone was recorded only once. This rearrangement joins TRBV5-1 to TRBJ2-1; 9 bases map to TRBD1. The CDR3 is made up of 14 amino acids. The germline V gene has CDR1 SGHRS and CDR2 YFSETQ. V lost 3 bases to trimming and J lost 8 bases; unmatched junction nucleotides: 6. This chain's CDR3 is CASSSLQGADEQFF. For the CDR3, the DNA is TGCGCCAGCAGCTCACTACAGGGGGCTGATGAGCAGTTCTTC.

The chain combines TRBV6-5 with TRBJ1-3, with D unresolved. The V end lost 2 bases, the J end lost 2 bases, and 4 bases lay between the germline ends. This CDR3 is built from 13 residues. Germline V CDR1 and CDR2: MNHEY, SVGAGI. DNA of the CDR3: TGTGCCAGCAGTTACAGGGCTGGAAACACCATATATTTT. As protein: CASSYRAGNTIYF.

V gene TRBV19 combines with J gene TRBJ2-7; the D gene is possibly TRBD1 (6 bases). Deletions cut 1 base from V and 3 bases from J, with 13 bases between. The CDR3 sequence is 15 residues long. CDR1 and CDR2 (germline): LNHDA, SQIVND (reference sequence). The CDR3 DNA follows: TGTGCCAGTAGTATAGGTGGGACAAGCCTCTACGAGCAGTACTTC. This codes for CASSIGGTSLYEQYF.

As DNA, the CDR3 is TGTGCCAGTAGTATTGCTCTGGGAGTAGGAATAACCTACTTC. Translating gives CASSIALGVGITYF. The chain employs TRBV19 and TRBJ2-5, with a weak D call TRBD2 (5 bases). Trimming cost V 3 bases and J 14 bases, with 22 bases left between them. CDR1 LNHDA and CDR2 SQIVND come from the germline V gene (reference sequence). The CDR3 consists of 14 residues.

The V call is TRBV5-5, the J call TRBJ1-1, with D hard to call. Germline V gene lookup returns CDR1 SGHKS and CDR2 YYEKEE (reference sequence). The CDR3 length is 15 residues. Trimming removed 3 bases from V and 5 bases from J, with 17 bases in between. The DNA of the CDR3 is TGTGCCAGCAGCTACATACACGGAAAGGGAACTGAAGCTTTCTTT. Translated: CASSYIHGKGTEAFF. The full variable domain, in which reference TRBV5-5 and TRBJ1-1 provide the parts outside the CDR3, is DAGVTQSPTHLIKTRGQQVTLRCSPISGHKSVSWYQQVLGQGPQFIFQYYEKEERGRGNFPDRFSARQFPNYSSELNVNALLLGDSALYLCASSYIHGKGTEAFFGQGTRLTVV.

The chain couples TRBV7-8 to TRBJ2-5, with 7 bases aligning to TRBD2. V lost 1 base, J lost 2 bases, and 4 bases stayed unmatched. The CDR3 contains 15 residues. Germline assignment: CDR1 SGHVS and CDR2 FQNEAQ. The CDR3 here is CASSLVWGGQETQYF. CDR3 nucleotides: TGTGCCAGCAGCTTAGTTTGGGGGGGGCAAGAGACCCAGTACTTC.

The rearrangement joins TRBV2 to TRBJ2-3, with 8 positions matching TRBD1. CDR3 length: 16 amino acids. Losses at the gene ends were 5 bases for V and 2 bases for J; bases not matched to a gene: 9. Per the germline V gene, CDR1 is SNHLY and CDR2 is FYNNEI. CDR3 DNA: TGTGCCAGCAGTTCGAGGACAGGGACGATCACAGATACGCAGTATTTT. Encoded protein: CASSSRTGTITDTQYF.

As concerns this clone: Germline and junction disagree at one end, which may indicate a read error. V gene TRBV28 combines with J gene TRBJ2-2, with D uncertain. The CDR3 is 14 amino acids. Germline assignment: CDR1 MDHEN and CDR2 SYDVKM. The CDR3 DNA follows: TGTGCCAGCCGTTTGCCCCTCAACACCGGGGAGCTGTTTTTT. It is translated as CASRLPLNTGELFF.

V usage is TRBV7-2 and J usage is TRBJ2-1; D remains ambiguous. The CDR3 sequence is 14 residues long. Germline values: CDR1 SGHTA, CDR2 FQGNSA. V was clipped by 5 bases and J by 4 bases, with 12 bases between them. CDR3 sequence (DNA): TGTGCCAGCAGCCAACAGACCCTTTACAATGAGCAGTTCTTC. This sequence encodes CASSQQTLYNEQFF.

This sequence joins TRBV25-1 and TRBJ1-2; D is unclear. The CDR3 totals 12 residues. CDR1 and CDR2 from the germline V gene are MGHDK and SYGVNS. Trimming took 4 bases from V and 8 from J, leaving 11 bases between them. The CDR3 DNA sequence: TGTGCCAGCAGTGTCCTGGGTCTCGGCTACACCTTC. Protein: CASSVLGLGYTF.

The CDR3 DNA reads TGTGCTAGTGGTATCCCGGGACACCCTGGTTCAGACTATGGCTACACCTTC. Translating gives CASGIPGHPGSDYGYTF. This chain connects TRBV12-5 to TRBJ1-2; D is possibly TRBD1 (6 bases). Germline V CDR1 and CDR2: LGHNT, FRNRAP. The CDR3 has 17 residues. V was cut by 5 bases and J by 3 bases, with 22 bases left in between.

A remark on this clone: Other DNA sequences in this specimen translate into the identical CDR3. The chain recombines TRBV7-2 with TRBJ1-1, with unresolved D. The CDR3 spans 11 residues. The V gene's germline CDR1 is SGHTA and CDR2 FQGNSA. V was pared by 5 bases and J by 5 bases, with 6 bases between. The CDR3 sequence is CASSPRTEAFF. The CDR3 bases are TGTGCCAGCAGCCCCCGGACTGAAGCTTTCTTT. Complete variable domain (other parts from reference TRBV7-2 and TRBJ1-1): GAGVSQSPSNKVTEKGKDVELRCDPISGHTALYWYRQSLGQGLEFLIYFQGNSAPDKSGLPSDRFSAERTGGSVSTLTIQRTQQEDSAVYLCASSPRTEAFFGQGTRLTVV.

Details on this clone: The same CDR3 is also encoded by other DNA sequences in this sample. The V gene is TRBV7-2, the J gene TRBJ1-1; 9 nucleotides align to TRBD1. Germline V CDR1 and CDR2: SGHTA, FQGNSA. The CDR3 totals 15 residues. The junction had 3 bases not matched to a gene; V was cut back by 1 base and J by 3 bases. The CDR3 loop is CASSLVGQGYTEAFF. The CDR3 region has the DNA TGTGCCAGCAGCTTAGTCGGACAGGGGTACACTGAAGCTTTCTTT. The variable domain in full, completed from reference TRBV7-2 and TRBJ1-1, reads GAGVSQSPSNKVTEKGKDVELRCDPISGHTALYWYRQSLGQGLEFLIYFQGNSAPDKSGLPSDRFSAERTGGSVSTLTIQRTQQEDSAVYLCASSLVGQGYTEAFFGQGTRLTVV.

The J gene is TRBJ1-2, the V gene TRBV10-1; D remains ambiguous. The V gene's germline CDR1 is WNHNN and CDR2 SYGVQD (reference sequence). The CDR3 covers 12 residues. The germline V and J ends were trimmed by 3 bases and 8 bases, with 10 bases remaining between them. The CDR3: CASSDGPQGYTF. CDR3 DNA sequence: TGCGCCAGCAGTGATGGGCCCCAAGGCTACACCTTC.

CDR3 loop: CASSPMGDRGGNEQFF. For the CDR3, the DNA is TGTGCCAGCTCACCAATGGGGGACAGGGGAGGTAATGAGCAGTTCTTC. The chain couples TRBV18 to TRBJ2-1; 10 nucleotides match TRBD1. V shed 2 bases, J shed 7 bases, and the junction held 8 bases outside the gene matches. Germline lookup yields CDR1 KGHSH and CDR2 LQKENI. The CDR3 is made up of 16 amino acids.

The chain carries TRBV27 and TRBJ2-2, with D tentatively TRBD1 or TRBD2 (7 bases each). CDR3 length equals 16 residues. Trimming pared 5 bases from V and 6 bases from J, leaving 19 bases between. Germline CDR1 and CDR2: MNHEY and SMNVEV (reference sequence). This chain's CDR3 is CASSPLGGGAPGELFF. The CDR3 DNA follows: TGTGCCAGCAGTCCTCTGGGAGGGGGCGCCCCCGGGGAGCTGTTTTTT.

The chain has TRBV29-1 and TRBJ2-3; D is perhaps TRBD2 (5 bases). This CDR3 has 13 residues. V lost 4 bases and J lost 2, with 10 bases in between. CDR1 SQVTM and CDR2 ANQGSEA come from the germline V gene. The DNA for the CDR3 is TGCAGCGTTGTCGGGATTACCACAGATACGCAGTATTTT. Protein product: CSVVGITTDTQYF.

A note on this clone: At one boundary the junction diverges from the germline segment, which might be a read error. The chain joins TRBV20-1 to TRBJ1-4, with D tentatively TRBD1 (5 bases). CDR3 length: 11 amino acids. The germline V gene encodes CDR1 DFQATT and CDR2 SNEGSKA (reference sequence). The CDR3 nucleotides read TGCAGTGCGAGAGGGGTTGAAAAACTGTTTTTT. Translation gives CSARGVEKLFF.

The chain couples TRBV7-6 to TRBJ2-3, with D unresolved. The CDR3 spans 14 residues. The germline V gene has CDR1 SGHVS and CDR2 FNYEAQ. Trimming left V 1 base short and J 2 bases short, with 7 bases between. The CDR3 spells CASSLGRATDTQYF. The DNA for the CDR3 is TGTGCCAGCAGCTTAGGACGGGCCACAGATACGCAGTATTTT.

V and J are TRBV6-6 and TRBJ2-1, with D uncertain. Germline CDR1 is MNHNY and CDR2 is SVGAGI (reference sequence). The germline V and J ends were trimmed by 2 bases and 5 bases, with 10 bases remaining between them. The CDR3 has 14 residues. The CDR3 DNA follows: TGTGCCAGCAGTTACGGTGAAGGAGACAATGAGCAGTTCTTC. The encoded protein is CASSYGEGDNEQFF.

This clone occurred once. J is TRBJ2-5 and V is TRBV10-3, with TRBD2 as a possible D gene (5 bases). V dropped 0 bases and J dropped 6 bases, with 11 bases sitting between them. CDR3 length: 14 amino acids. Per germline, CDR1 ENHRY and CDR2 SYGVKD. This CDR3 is CAISESEGGQTQYF. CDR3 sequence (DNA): TGTGCCATCAGTGAGTCAGAGGGTGGACAGACCCAGTACTTC.